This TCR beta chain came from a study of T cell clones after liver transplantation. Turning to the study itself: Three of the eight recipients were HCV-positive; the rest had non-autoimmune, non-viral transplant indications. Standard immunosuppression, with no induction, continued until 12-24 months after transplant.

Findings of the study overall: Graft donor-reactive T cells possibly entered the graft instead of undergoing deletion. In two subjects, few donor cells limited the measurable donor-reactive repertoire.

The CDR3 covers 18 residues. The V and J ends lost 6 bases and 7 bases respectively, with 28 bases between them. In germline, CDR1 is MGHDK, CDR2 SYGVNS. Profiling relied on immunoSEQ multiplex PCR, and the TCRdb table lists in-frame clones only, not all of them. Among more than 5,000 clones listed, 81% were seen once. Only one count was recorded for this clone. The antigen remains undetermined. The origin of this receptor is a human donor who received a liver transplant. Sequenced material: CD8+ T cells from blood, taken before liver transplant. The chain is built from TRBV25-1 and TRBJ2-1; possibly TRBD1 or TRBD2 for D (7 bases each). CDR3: CASRKGALAASGGNEQFF. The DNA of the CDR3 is TGTGCCAGCAGGAAGGGGGCCCTAGCGGCGTCTGGGGGGAATGAGCAGTTCTTC.